What follows are 15 T cell receptor beta chains derived from one specimen sequenced in a study of blood T cell repertoires in COVID-19. The repertoire was sequenced with immunoSEQ multiplex PCR; TCRdb's copy has only in-frame clones and lacks some. This table holds about 210,000 clones, about 91% found once. Sequences were obtained from peripheral blood. These receptors were obtained from a middle-aged woman with acute or convalescent COVID-19.

This clone was seen only a few times. The rearrangement links TRBV7-9 to TRBJ2-5; the D gene is possibly TRBD2 (5 bases). Germline CDR1 and CDR2: SEHNR and FQNEAQ (reference sequence). V gave up 3 bases and J gave up 4 bases, with 9 bases separating them. This CDR3 has 13 residues. CDR3 sequence: CASSLLRGETQYF. As DNA, the CDR3 is TGTGCCAGCAGCTTGCTTCGGGGAGAGACCCAGTACTTC. The variable domain in full, with the rest retrieved from reference TRBV7-9 and TRBJ2-5, is DTGVSQNPRHKITKRGQNVTFRCDPISEHNRLYWYRQTLGQGPEFLTYFQNEAQLEKSRLLSDRFSAERPKGSFSTLEIQRTEQGDSAMYLCASSLLRGETQYFGPGTRLLVL.

V is TRBV28 and J is TRBJ1-2; D unresolved. Trimming shortened V by 1 base and J by 2 bases, and 5 bases separated the two germline ends. The CDR3 contains 13 residues. Germline assignment: CDR1 MDHEN and CDR2 SYDVKM. The CDR3 here is CASSLSGNYGYTF. The CDR3 DNA reads as TGTGCCAGCAGTTTATCGGGAAACTATGGCTACACCTTC.

The chain joins TRBV5-6 to TRBJ2-7; the D gene is possibly TRBD2 (5 bases). The germline CDR1 and CDR2 sequences are SGHDT and YYEEEE. The V and J ends lost 3 bases and 3 bases respectively, with 10 bases between them. The CDR3 loop spans 13 amino acids. CDR3 protein: CASSSRENYEQYV. As DNA, the CDR3 is TGTGCCAGCAGCTCACGGGAAAACTACGAGCAGTACGTC.

The chain uses TRBV11-2 and TRBJ2-7, with 9 bases identical to TRBD1. From germline, CDR1 is SGHAT and CDR2 FQNNGV. The CDR3 runs 13 residues. V gave up 5 bases and J gave up 6 bases; unmatched junction bases: 5. CDR3 in DNA: TGTGCCAGCAGCCCGGGACAGGGAGGCGAGCAGTACGTC. Protein product: CASSPGQGGEQYV.

The V call is TRBV6-2 or TRBV6-3, the J call TRBJ1-4; TRBD1 matches 8 bases. The CDR3 is 18 amino acids. With 2 bases clipped from V and 3 bases from J, the junction kept 11 bases outside the gene matches. Germline V gene data show CDR1 as MNHEY and CDR2 as SVGEGT. The CDR3 bases are TGTGCCAGCAGTTACACCCCGTGGGACAGGTCGGCTAATGAAAAACTGTTTTTT. Residues: CASSYTPWDRSANEKLFF.

The table lists this clone with a few counts. The chain employs TRBV5-1 and TRBJ1-6; tentative D call: TRBD1 (6 bases). There are 16 residues in the CDR3. Trimming left V 4 bases short and J 8 bases short, with 19 bases between. Germline V CDR1 and CDR2: SGHRS, YFSETQ. The chain's CDR3 is CASSEQGEVVDSPLHF. The CDR3, as DNA: TGCGCCAGCAGCGAACAGGGAGAGGTAGTGGATTCACCCCTCCACTTT.

This chain uses TRBV5-1 with TRBJ1-2, with 8 positions matching TRBD1. The CDR3 has 15 amino acids. J was trimmed by 3 bases and V by 0 bases; bases with no gene match: 4. Germline CDR1 and CDR2: SGHRS and YFSETQ. Here the CDR3 DNA reads TGCGCCAGCAGCTTGGGATCAGGGGGCTACTATGGCTACACCTTC. Protein sequence: CASSLGSGGYYGYTF.

The chain uses TRBV11-3 and TRBJ2-1; TRBD1 matches 8 bases. This CDR3 has 15 amino acids. Germline values: CDR1 SGHNT, CDR2 YENEEA. The trim removed 5 bases at V and 3 bases at J, leaving 6 bases unmatched. In DNA, the CDR3 is TGTGCCAGCAGCCAAGGACAGGGAGTCTACAATGAGCAGTTCTTC. Translation: CASSQGQGVYNEQFF.

The V and J genes are TRBV6-4 and TRBJ2-1; 9 bases match TRBD2. Losses at the gene ends were 0 bases for V and 8 bases for J; bases not matched to a gene: 5. This CDR3 is 15 amino acids long. The V gene's germline CDR1 is MRHNA and CDR2 SNTAGT. The DNA of the CDR3 is TGTGCCAGCAGTGACTCGGGCGCGGGGGGGCATGAGCAGTTCTTC. Protein product: CASSDSGAGGHEQFF.

The chain employs TRBV25-1 and TRBJ1-1, with TRBD1 matching 8 bases. V was clipped by 4 bases and J by 0 bases; unmatched bases: 10. CDR1 and CDR2 (germline): MGHDK, SYGVNS. This CDR3 comprises 17 residues. Here the CDR3 reads CASSGAGQGYVNTEAFF. CDR3 in DNA: TGTGCCAGCAGTGGTGCAGGACAGGGCTATGTGAACACTGAAGCTTTCTTT. The variable domain in full, with the rest retrieved from reference TRBV25-1 and TRBJ1-1, is EADIYQTPRYLVIGTGKKITLECSQTMGHDKMYWYQQDPGMELHLIHYSYGVNSTEKGDLSSESTVSRIRTEHFPLTLESARPSHTSQYLCASSGAGQGYVNTEAFFGQGTRLTVV.

This clone appeared once. V is TRBV3-1 (or the pseudogene TRBV3-2) and J is TRBJ2-2; 11 bases map to TRBD2. CDR3 length: 17 amino acids. Per the germline V gene, CDR1 is LGHDT and CDR2 is YNNKEL (reference sequence). V trimming: 2 bases; J trimming: 7 bases; junction bases outside the gene matches: 9. CDR3 protein: CASSQPGLAENDGELFF. The CDR3 DNA reads TGTGCCAGCAGCCAACCGGGACTAGCGGAAAATGACGGGGAGCTGTTTTTT.

The chain recombines TRBV7-3 with TRBJ2-5, with unresolved D. The CDR3 runs 14 residues. Trimming shortened V by 2 bases and J by 5 bases, and 12 bases separated the two germline ends. The germline V gene has CDR1 SGHTA and CDR2 FQGTGA. CDR3 protein: CASSLGNPAETQYF. The CDR3 DNA reads TGTGCCAGCAGCTTAGGTAACCCAGCGGAGACCCAGTACTTC.

This chain uses TRBV28 with TRBJ2-5; TRBD2 is a possible D gene (6 bases). This CDR3 contains 17 residues. V was cut by 6 bases and J by 2 bases, with 22 bases left in between. The V gene's germline CDR1 is MDHEN and CDR2 SYDVKM. CDR3: CASSPPYRVRGQETQYF. The CDR3 DNA reads as TGTGCCAGCAGCCCCCCCTATCGCGTGCGGGGACAAGAGACCCAGTACTTC.

The V call is TRBV5-1, the J call TRBJ2-3, with TRBD1 matching 12 bases. Germline V gene lookup returns CDR1 SGHRS and CDR2 YFSETQ. Trimming took 3 bases from V and 0 from J; bases not matched to a gene: 8. This CDR3 comprises 18 residues. CDR3 sequence (DNA): TGCGCCAGCAGCTCTCCGGGACAGGGGGCCGATAGCACAGATACGCAGTATTTT. The encoded protein is CASSSPGQGADSTDTQYF.

Here the CDR3 reads CASSLPPTGKVGAFF. The CDR3 DNA reads TGTGCCAGCAGCCTCCCCCCTACAGGGAAAGTAGGAGCTTTCTTT. This chain links TRBV7-2 with TRBJ1-1, with a tentative D call TRBD1 (6 bases). CDR1 and CDR2 from the germline V gene are SGHTA and FQGNSA. The CDR3 totals 15 residues. Trimming cost V 5 bases and J 10 bases, with 23 bases left between them.